The 13 T cell receptor beta chains below all came from one sample that was sequenced in a study of control samples from healthy donors and cancer patients. The repertoire was sequenced with immunoSEQ multiplex PCR; TCRdb's copy has only in-frame clones and lacks some. There are approximately 160,000 clones in the sample; just under 95% occur only once, and over 3.5% lies in the top ten. The sample taken for sequencing was blood. The receptors were gathered from a woman aged 55-75 years in good health.

The chain combines TRBV6-2 or TRBV6-3 with TRBJ2-2; D remains unclear. The V gene lost 6 bases and the J gene lost 3 bases, with 14 bases spanning the gap. Germline loops: CDR1 MNHEY, CDR2 SVGEGT. The CDR3 extends over 15 amino acids. CDR3 protein: CASSNVIRDTGELFF. In nucleotides, the CDR3 is TGTGCCAGCAGCAACGTAATTCGGGACACCGGGGAGCTGTTTTTT.

The rearrangement uses TRBV30 and TRBJ1-2; TRBD1 agrees at 8 bases. Trimming removed 7 bases from V and 8 bases from J; junction bases left unmatched: 21. The CDR3 extends over 16 amino acids. Germline-derived CDR1 and CDR2 are GTSNPN and SVGIG (reference sequence). The CDR3 DNA is TGTGCCTTGGTCCACTTTCCCGGACAGGGCCTGGCCGGCTACACCTTC. It encodes CALVHFPGQGLAGYTF.

This clone came up once. The V call is TRBV5-6, the J call TRBJ2-7; D ambiguous. Looked up from germline, CDR1 is SGHDT and CDR2 is YYEEEE. The CDR3 consists of 11 residues. Trimming stripped 3 bases from V and 7 bases from J, with 8 bases between. CDR3 in DNA: TGTGCCAGCAGCTCGGTAGGGGAGCAGTACTTC. Its translation: CASSSVGEQYF.

The rearrangement uses TRBV6-5 and TRBJ1-1; D remains ambiguous. The CDR3 runs 14 residues. V lost 4 bases and J 1 base, leaving 10 bases between the germline ends. Germline CDR1 and CDR2: MNHEY and SVGAGI. The CDR3 region has the DNA TGTGCCAGCAGTTCTTTTTATACGAACACTGAAGCTTTCTTT. Its translation: CASSSFYTNTEAFF.

J is TRBJ2-1 and V is TRBV2; 11 positions agree with TRBD2. Germline loops: CDR1 SNHLY, CDR2 FYNNEI. V lost 6 bases and J lost 7; bases outside the gene matches: 8. The CDR3 runs 15 residues. The CDR3 is CASRVAGGRWNEQFF. CDR3 DNA sequence: TGTGCCAGCAGGGTAGCGGGGGGGCGGTGGAATGAGCAGTTCTTC.

The chain carries TRBV5-1 and TRBJ2-7, with D possibly being TRBD2 (5 bases). Germline V gives CDR1 SGHRS, CDR2 YFSETQ. The length of the CDR3 is 13 residues. The germline V and J ends were trimmed by 2 bases and 3 bases, with 9 bases remaining between them. DNA for the CDR3: TGCGCCAGCAGCTTTCCCGGGAACTACGAGCAGTACTTC. This codes for CASSFPGNYEQYF.

The CDR3 DNA reads as TGTGCCAGTAGTATAAAGACTCGACCGCTATTAAATGAAAAACTGTTTTTT. Translated: CASSIKTRPLLNEKLFF. The chain recombines TRBV19 with TRBJ1-4, with unresolved D. The V end lost 2 bases, the J end lost 5 bases, and 18 bases lay between the germline ends. The CDR3 sequence is 17 residues long. CDR1 is LNHDA and CDR2 is SQIVND in the germline V gene (reference sequence).

On this clone: The sample holds other DNA sequences that translate to the same CDR3. The chain uses TRBV18 and TRBJ2-7; TRBD1 agrees at 9 bases. Germline V gene lookup returns CDR1 KGHSH and CDR2 LQKENI. This CDR3 is built from 15 residues. V shed 0 bases and J 1 base; nucleotides not matched to a gene: 1. The CDR3 DNA follows: TGTGCCAGCTCACCACCCGGGACAGGGTCCTACGAGCAGTACTTC. Translated, it gives CASSPPGTGSYEQYF.

The chain is built from TRBV5-1 and TRBJ2-1; 11 positions agree with TRBD1. The ends lost 5 bases at V and 5 bases at J; junction bases unmatched: 6. Germline CDR1 reads SGHRS; CDR2 reads YFSETQ. This CDR3 is built from 15 residues. CDR3: CASRQGQGANNEQFF. The CDR3 region has the DNA TGCGCCAGCAGACAAGGACAGGGGGCGAACAATGAGCAGTTCTTC.

The V call is TRBV21-1, the J call TRBJ1-1; TRBD1 reflects the table's D call only, with no check against the DNA. TRBV21-1 is designated a pseudogene. The CDR3 totals 20 residues. The CDR3 protein is CASSKVVSDRGKGRNTEAFF. DNA of the CDR3: TGTGCCAGCAGCAAAGTAGTATCGGACAGGGGTAAGGGAAGGAACACTGAAGCTTTCTTT.

This clone came up once. The gene calls are TRBV27 and TRBJ2-7, with TRBD1 matching over 10 bases. The junction had 5 bases not matched to a gene; V was cut back by 4 bases and J by 2 bases. Germline CDR1 reads MNHEY; CDR2 reads SMNVEV (reference sequence). This CDR3 region has 15 residues. The CDR3 nucleotides read TGTGCCAGCAGTTACAGACAGGGGGCCGCCTACGAGCAGTACTTC. Its protein is CASSYRQGAAYEQYF.

The chain recombines TRBV11-2 with TRBJ1-1; D is unresolved. With 4 bases removed from V and 4 bases from J, the gap between germline ends came to 16 bases. The CDR3 is 15 residues long. The V gene's germline CDR1 is SGHAT and CDR2 FQNNGV. CDR3 DNA sequence: TGTGCCAGCAGCTCTTCGATGATGGTCCTCACTGAAGCTTTCTTT. Translation gives CASSSSMMVLTEAFF.

V gene TRBV7-2 combines with J gene TRBJ2-7; TRBD2 is a possible D gene (6 bases). There are 15 residues in the CDR3. CDR1 SGHTA and CDR2 FQGNSA come from the germline V gene. The V and J ends lost 4 bases and 2 bases respectively, with 15 bases between them. This chain's CDR3 is CASSYRLDPTYEQYF. CDR3 bases: TGTGCCAGCAGCTATAGACTAGACCCAACCTACGAGCAGTACTTC.